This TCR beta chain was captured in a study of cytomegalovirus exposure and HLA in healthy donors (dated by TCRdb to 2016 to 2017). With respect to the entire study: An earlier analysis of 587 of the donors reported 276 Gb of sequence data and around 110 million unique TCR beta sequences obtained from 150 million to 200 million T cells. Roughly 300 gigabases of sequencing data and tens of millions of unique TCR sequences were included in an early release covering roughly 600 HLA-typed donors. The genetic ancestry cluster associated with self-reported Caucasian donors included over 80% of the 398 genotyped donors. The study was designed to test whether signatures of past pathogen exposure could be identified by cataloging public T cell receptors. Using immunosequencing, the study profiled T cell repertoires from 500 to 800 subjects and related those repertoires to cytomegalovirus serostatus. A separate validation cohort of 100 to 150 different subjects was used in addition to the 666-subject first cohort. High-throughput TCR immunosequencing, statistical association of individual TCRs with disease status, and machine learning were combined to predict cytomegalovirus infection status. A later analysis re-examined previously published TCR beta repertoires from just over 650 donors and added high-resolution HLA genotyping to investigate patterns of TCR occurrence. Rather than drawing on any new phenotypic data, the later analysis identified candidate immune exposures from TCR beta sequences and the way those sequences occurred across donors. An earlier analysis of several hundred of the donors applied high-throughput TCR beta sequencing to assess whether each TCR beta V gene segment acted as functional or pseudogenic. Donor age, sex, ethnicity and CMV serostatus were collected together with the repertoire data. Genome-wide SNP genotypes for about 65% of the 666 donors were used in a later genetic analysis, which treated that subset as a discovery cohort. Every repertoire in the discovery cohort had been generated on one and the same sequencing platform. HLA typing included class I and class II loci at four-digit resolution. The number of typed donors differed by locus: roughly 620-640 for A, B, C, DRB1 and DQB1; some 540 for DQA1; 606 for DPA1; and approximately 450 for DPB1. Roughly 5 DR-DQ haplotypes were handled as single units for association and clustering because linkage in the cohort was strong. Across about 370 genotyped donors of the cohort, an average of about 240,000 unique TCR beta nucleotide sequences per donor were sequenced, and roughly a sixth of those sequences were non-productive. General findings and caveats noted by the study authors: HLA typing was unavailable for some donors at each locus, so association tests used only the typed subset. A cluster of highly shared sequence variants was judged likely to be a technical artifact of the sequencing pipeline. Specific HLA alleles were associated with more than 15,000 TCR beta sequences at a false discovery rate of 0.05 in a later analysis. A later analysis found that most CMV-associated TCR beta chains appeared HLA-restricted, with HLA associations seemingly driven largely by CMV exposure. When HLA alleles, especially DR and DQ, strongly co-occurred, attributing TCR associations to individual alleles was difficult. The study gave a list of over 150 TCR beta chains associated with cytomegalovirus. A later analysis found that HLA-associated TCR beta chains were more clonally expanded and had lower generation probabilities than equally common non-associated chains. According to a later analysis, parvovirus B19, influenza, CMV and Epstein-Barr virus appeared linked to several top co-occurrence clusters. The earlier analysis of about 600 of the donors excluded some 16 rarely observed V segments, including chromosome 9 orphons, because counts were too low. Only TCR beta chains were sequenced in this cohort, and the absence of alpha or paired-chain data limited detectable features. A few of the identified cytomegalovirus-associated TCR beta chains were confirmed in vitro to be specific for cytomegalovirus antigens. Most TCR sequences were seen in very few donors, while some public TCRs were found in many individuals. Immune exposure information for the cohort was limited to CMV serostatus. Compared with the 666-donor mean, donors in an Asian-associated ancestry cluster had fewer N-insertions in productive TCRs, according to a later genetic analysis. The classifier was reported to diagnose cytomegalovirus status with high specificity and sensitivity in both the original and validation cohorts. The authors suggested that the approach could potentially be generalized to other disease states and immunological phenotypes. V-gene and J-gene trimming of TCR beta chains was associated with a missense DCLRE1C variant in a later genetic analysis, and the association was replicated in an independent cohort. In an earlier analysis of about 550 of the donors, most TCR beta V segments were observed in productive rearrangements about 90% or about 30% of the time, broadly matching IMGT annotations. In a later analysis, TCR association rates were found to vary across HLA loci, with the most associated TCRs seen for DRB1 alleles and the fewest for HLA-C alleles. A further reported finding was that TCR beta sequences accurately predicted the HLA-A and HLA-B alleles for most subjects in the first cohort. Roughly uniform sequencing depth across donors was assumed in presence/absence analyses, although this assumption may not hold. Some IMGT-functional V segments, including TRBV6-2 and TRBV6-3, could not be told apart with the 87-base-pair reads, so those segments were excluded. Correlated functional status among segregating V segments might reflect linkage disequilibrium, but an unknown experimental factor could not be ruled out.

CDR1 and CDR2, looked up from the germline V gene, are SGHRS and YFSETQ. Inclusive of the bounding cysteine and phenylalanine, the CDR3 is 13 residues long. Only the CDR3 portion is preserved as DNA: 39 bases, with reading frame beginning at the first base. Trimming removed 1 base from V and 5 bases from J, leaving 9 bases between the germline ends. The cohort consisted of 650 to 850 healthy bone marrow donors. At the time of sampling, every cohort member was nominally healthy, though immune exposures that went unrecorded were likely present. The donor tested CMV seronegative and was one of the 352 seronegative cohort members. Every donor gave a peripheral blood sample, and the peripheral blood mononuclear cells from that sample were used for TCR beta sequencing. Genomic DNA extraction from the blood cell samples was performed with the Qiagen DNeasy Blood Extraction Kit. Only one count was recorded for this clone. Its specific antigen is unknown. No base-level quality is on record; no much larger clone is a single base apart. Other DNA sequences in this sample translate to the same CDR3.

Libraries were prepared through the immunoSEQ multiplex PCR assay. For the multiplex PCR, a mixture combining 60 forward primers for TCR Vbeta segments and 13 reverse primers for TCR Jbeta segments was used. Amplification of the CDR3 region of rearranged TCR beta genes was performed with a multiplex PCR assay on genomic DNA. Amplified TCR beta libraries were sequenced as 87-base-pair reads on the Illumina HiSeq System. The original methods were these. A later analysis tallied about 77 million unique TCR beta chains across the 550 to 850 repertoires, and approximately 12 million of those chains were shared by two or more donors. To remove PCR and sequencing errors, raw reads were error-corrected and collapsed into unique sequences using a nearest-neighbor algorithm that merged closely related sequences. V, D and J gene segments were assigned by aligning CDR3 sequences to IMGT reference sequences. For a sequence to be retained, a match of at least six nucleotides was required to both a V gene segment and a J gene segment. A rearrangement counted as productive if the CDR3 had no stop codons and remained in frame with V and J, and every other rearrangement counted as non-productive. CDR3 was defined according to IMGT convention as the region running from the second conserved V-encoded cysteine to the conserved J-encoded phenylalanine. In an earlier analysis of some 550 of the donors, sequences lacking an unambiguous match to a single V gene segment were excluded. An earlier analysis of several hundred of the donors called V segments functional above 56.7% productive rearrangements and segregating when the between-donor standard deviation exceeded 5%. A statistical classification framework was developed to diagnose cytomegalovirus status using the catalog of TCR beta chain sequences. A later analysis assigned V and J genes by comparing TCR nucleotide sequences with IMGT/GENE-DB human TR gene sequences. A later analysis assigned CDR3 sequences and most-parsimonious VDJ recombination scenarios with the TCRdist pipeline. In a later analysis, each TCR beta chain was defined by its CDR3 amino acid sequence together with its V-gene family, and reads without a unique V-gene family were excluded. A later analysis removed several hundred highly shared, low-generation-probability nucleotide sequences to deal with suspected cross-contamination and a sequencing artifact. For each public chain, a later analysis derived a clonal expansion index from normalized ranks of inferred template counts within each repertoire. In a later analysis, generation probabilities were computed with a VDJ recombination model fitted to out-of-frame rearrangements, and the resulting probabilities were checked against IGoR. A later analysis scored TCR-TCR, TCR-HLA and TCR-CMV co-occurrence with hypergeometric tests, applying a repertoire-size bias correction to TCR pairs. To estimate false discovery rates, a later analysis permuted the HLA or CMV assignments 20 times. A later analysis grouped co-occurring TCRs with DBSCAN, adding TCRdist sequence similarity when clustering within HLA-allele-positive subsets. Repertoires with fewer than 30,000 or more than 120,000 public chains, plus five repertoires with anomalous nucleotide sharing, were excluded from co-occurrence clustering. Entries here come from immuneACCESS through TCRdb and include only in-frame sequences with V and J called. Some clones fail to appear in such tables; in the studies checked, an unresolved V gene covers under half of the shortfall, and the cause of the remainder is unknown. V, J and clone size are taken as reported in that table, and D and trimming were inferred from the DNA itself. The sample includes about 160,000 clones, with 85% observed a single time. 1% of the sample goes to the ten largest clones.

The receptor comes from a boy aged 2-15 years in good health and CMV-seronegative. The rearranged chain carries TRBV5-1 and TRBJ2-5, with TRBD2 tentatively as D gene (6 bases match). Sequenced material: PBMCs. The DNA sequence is TGCGCCAGCAGCTTGACGGGGGTTGAGACCCAGTACTTC. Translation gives CASSLTGVETQYF. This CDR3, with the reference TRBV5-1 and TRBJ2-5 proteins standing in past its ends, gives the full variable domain KAGVTQTPRYLIKTRGQQVTLSCSPISGHRSVSWYQQTPGQGLQFLFEYFSETQRNKGNFPGRFSGRQFSNSRSEMNVSTLELGDSALYLCASSLTGVETQYFGPGTRLLVL.